The rows below give T cell receptor beta chains drawn from one sample of a study of regulatory T cells in long-lasting Graves disease. Using its own MiXCR run on the multiplex PCR reads, TCRdb lists one record per CDR3 protein. The sample has roughly 610,000 distinct CDR3 sequences; about 16% are singletons. This sample also belongs to another study, concerning T cells in Graves' hyperthyroidism and ophthalmopathy.

Source: peripheral blood mononuclear cells (PBMCs), taken at new diagnosis, from a patient treated with antithyroid drugs. These receptors were collected from a woman under 40 with Graves disease. CDR3s include the opening cysteine and the closing phenylalanine or tryptophan. Fields, in order: D gene, J gene, V gene, clone size, CDR3 DNA, CDR3 protein. D genes are given only for firm matches. The size entry is marked missing in some rows and otherwise reads once, few, many or a size class.

>.|TRBJ2-2|TRBV20-1|many
TGCAGTGCTGGAAGGATAGTTAACACCGGGGAGCTGTTTTTT
CSAGRIVNTGELFF
>.|TRBJ1-1|TRBV18|.
TGTGCCAGCTCACCACTTGGAGGAAAGAACACTGAAGCTTTCTTT
CASSPLGGKNTEAFF
>TRBD2|TRBJ2-1|TRBV28|many
TGTGCCAGCAGTTTGGGGACTAGCGCCTACAATGAGCAGTTCTTC
CASSLGTSAYNEQFF
>TRBD1|TRBJ1-3|TRBV6-1|few
TGTGCCAGCAGTCGACAGGGATTCGGAAACACCATATATTTT
CASSRQGFGNTIYF
>.|TRBJ2-5|TRBV28|.
TGTGCCAGCACCTACCTGAGACACCTGGGGAGGGGGAGTGCCCAAGAGACCCAGTACTTC
CASTYLRHLGRGSAQETQYF
>TRBD1|TRBJ2-5|TRBV25-1|.
TGTGCCAGCGGTGACAGGGGACGTCCGGGCCAAGAGACCCAGTACTTC
CASGDRGRPGQETQYF
>TRBD2|TRBJ2-3|TRBV6-2/TRBV6-3|.
TGTGCCAGCAGTTACTCGACGACTAGCGGCACAGATACGCAGTATTTT
CASSYSTTSGTDTQYF
>.|TRBJ2-5|TRBV12-5|many
TGTGCTAGTGGTCTGGGACATGGGGAGACCCAGTACTTC
CASGLGHGETQYF
>.|TRBJ1-1|TRBV12-3/TRBV12-4|many
TGTGCCAGCAGCCGGTGGGGGGACGCTTTCTTT
CASSRWGDAFF
>TRBD1|TRBJ2-2|TRBV27|.
TGTGCCAGCAGTTGGGACAGAAATTCCGGGGAGCTGTTTTTT
CASSWDRNSGELFF
>.|TRBJ2-7|TRBV28|.
TGTGCCAGCAGTTTCATGGGGGGGGCGGGGAACTTC
CASSFMGGAGNF
>.|TRBJ2-1|TRBV9|few
TGTGCCAGCAGCGTAGCCTCTACCGTGGGGGGTGAGCAGTTCTTC
CASSVASTVGGEQFF
>.|TRBJ2-3|TRBV9|many
TGTGCCAGCGGGTGGAGCGGCACTAGCACAGATACGCAGTATTTT
CASGWSGTSTDTQYF
>TRBD2|TRBJ2-4|TRBV5-1|once
TGCGCCAGCAGCTTGGAAACTAGCGGGAGGATATACATTCAGTACTTC
CASSLETSGRIYIQYF
>.|TRBJ2-1|TRBV27|.
TGTGCCAGCAGTTTCCTAGTTAGCTCCTACAATGAGCAGTTCTTC
CASSFLVSSYNEQFF
>.|TRBJ1-1|TRBV6-1|many
TGTGCCAGCAGCCCCACTAGGACCGCCGAAGCTTTCTTT
CASSPTRTAEAFF
>.|TRBJ2-4|TRBV7-9|.
TGTGCCAGCAGCTTCCTCGGACTAAAAAACATTCAGTACTTC
CASSFLGLKNIQYF
>TRBD2|TRBJ2-5|TRBV9|.
TGTGCCAGCAGCTCGGCTAGCGGGTCTGAGACCCAGTACTTC
CASSSASGSETQYF
>.|TRBJ1-5|TRBV7-8|.
.
CASSSTTSYVQYFGPGQPQHF
>TRBD2|TRBJ2-5|TRBV6-2/TRBV6-3|many
TGTGCCAGCAGTTACAGGGGACTAGAGAAGGAGACCCAGTACTTC
CASSYRGLEKETQYF
>.|TRBJ1-6|TRBV28|few
TGTGCCAGCAGTTTGCCCGGTTCACCCCTCCACTTT
CASSLPGSPLHF
>.|TRBJ2-6|TRBV7-9|many
TGTGCCAGCAGCCAGAGACTAGCTGGGGCCAACGTCCTGACTTTC
CASSQRLAGANVLTF
>.|TRBJ2-7|TRBV18|few
TGTGCCAGCTCACCACCTCTTTTAGGGGGTTCGTCCTACGAGCAGTACTTC
CASSPPLLGGSSYEQYF
>.|TRBJ2-7|TRBV7-9|few
TGTGCCAGCAAATTAGGAACCTCCTACGAGCAGTACTTC
CASKLGTSYEQYF
>.|TRBJ2-1|TRBV10-3|few
TGTGCCATCAGTGAGTCAGAGACCGTGAGAAATGAGCAGTTCTTC
CAISESETVRNEQFF
>TRBD1|TRBJ2-2|TRBV27|few
TGTGCCAGGGACAGGGGGATGAACACCGGGGAGCTGTTTTTT
CARDRGMNTGELFF
>.|TRBJ2-2|TRBV6-5|.
TGTGCCAGCAGTTTTCTCTATACCGGGGAGCTGTTTTTT
CASSFLYTGELFF
>.|TRBJ2-1|TRBV5-1|many
TGCGCCAGCAGCTATGACAGCTACAATGAGCAGTTCTTC
CASSYDSYNEQFF
>.|TRBJ2-1|TRBV11-2|.
TGTGCCAGCAGCCCCGCCCCTCTAACCAATGAGCAGTTCTTC
CASSPAPLTNEQFF
>.|TRBJ1-2|TRBV9|few
TGTGCCAGCAGCGCTACAGGGATCCCGACCGTCTATGGCTACACCTTC
CASSATGIPTVYGYTF
>.|TRBJ2-1|TRBV5-1|many
TGCGCCAGCAGCTTGTTGGTGGGAGGGGGTCCCTACAATGAGCAGTTCTTC
CASSLLVGGGPYNEQFF
>.|TRBJ2-3|TRBV15|few
TGTGCCACCAGCAGAGATCGCGGGGCTAGCACAGATACGCAGTATTTT
CATSRDRGASTDTQYF
>.|TRBJ2-7|TRBV7-2|many
TGTGCCAGCAGCTTACTAAAACACGAGCAGTACTTC
CASSLLKHEQYF
>.|TRBJ2-7|TRBV28|many
TGTGCCAGCAGCCCTCACGCGAAAGGTTCGGGGCAGTACTTC
CASSPHAKGSGQYF
>.|TRBJ1-5|TRBV6-1|many
TGTGCCAGCAGTGCCAACCGGGACGGAGCGCGGCCCCAGCATTTT
CASSANRDGARPQHF
>.|TRBJ1-5|TRBV2|many
TGTGCCAGCAGTGCCGGGTTTAGCAATCAGCCCCAGCATTTT
CASSAGFSNQPQHF
>.|TRBJ1-1|TRBV6-5|many
TGTGCCAGCAGTTCTCGGGGCATGAACACTGAAGCTTTCTTT
CASSSRGMNTEAFF
>.|TRBJ2-7|TRBV20-1|.
TGCAGTGCTAGAGATCGGGGTTGGCGGAGCTCCTACGAGCAGTACTTC
CSARDRGWRSSYEQYF
>.|TRBJ2-5|TRBV6-1|many
TGTGCCAGCAGGAAGGGTCTATCCCAAGAGACCCAGTACTTC
CASRKGLSQETQYF